This T cell receptor (beta chain) appears in the sequencing data of a study of T cells in Graves' hyperthyroidism and ophthalmopathy. In germline, CDR1 is SNHLY, CDR2 FYNNEI. The CDR3 is 15 amino acids. Trimming took 6 bases from V and 5 from J; bases not matched to a gene: 4. The definition of stable Graves' hyperthyroidism was no ophthalmopathy progression within 18 months. PBMCs were derived from 10 ml fresh peripheral blood. RNA transcripts were the template for amplifying TCR beta CDR3 regions. Researchers ran a first-round RT-PCR on the TCR CDR3 using the HTBI primer set. TCRdb redid the calling of the multiplex PCR reads with MiXCR, one entry per CDR3 protein. The sample includes hundreds of thousands of distinct CDR3 sequences, roughly 14% of them seen just once.

The material sequenced was blood. This chain links TRBV2 with TRBJ1-6, with 10 bases fitting TRBD1. The receptor was isolated from a woman between 18 and 30 years old with Graves' hyperthyroidism. CDR3 DNA: TGTGCCAGCAGGAGGGGACAGGGGCATAATTCACCCCTCCACTTT. Translation: CASRRGQGHNSPLHF. Combining the CDR3 with reference TRBV2 and TRBJ1-6 gives the whole variable domain EPEVTQTPSHQVTQMGQEVILRCVPISNHLYFYWYRQILGQKVEFLVSFYNNEISEKSEIFDDQFSVERPDGSNFTLKIRSTKLEDSAMYFCASRRGQGHNSPLHFGNGTRLTVT.